The next 25 T cell receptor beta chains were all read from a single sample in a study of T cell responses to AZD1222 COVID-19 vaccine. Repertoires were generated with immunoSEQ multiplex PCR, while TCRdb's copy carries only in-frame clones and drops some. There are 100,000 to 150,000 clones in the sample; less than 95% occur only once, and about 4.2% lies in the top ten. The material sequenced was peripheral blood, taken on day 0 of MenACWY control vaccination. The receptors here all came from an adult in good health.

The V gene is TRBV19, the J gene TRBJ2-5, with D perhaps given as TRBD1 or TRBD2 (5 bases each). Germline lookup yields CDR1 LNHDA and CDR2 SQIVND (reference sequence). Trimming stripped 3 bases from V and 1 base from J, with 15 bases between. This CDR3 comprises 16 residues. This CDR3 reads CASSIHLGALQETQYF. In DNA, the CDR3 is TGTGCCAGTAGTATCCACCTCGGGGCTCTCCAAGAGACCCAGTACTTC.

This clone was seen only a few times. The chain uses TRBV4-3 and TRBJ2-1, with 13 bases matching TRBD2. Germline V lookup: CDR1 LGHNA, CDR2 YSLEER. V lost 2 bases, J lost 5 bases, and 9 bases stayed unmatched. CDR3 size: 18 residues. The CDR3 reads CASSQPRTSGGPNNEQFF. CDR3 coding DNA: TGCGCCAGCAGCCAACCAAGGACTAGCGGGGGACCCAACAATGAGCAGTTCTTC.

The CDR3 reads CASEKTGGSYEQYF. The CDR3 bases are TGTGCCAGTGAAAAGACCGGCGGGTCCTACGAGCAGTACTTC. The chain combines TRBV19 with TRBJ2-7, with D perhaps TRBD2 (5 bases). This CDR3 has 14 amino acids. Per germline, CDR1 LNHDA and CDR2 SQIVND (reference sequence). V gave up 8 bases and J gave up 1 base, with 15 bases separating them.

The chain joins TRBV6-2 or TRBV6-3 to TRBJ1-5, with no clear D. Germline loops: CDR1 MNHEY, CDR2 SVGEGT. The CDR3 contains 15 residues. V lost 2 bases and J lost 2, with 10 bases in between. The CDR3 DNA reads TGTGCCAGCAGTTACGATAAAACAGGCAATCAGCCCCAGCATTTT. Translating gives CASSYDKTGNQPQHF.

The V call is TRBV12-3 or TRBV12-4, the J call TRBJ2-2, with 7 bases that match TRBD2. The trim removed 10 bases at V and 9 bases at J, leaving 11 bases unmatched. The CDR3 contains 13 residues. CDR3 in DNA: TGTGCCACCGCAGGACTAGATATCCGGGAGCTGTTTTTT. Translation gives CATAGLDIRELFF.

The V and J genes are TRBV11-2 and TRBJ1-4; tentatively, D is TRBD1 (5 bases). Germline assignment: CDR1 SGHAT and CDR2 FQNNGV. V shed 4 bases and J shed 13 bases, with 19 bases lying between them. The CDR3 totals 14 residues. The CDR3 reads CASSSLLGTARLFF. In DNA form, the CDR3 reads TGTGCCAGCAGCTCGCTTTTAGGGACGGCCCGACTGTTTTTT.

CDR3 sequence (DNA): TGTGCCAGCAGCCAAGGGTTAGCGGGAGTACAAGAGACCCAGTACTTC. Translated: CASSQGLAGVQETQYF. This chain links TRBV7-6 with TRBJ2-5; 9 bases match TRBD2. Losses at the gene ends were 5 bases for V and 2 bases for J; bases not matched to a gene: 9. Germline V gene sequence: CDR1 SGHVS, CDR2 FNYEAQ. The CDR3 contains 16 residues. Supplemented by reference TRBV7-6 and TRBJ2-5, the full variable domain reads GAGVSQSPRYKVTKRGQDVALRCDPISGHVSLYWYRQALGQGPEFLTYFNYEAQQDKSGLPNDRFSAERPEGSISTLTIQRTEQRDSAMYRCASSQGLAGVQETQYFGPGTRLLVL.

V is TRBV19 and J is TRBJ2-1; D tentatively fits TRBD1 or TRBD2 (6 bases each). CDR1 and CDR2 from the germline V gene are LNHDA and SQIVND (reference sequence). The CDR3 extends over 15 amino acids. Trimming took off 3 bases at V and 7 bases at J, with 16 bases between the two ends. CDR3: CASSIRGGIRNEQFF. CDR3 DNA: TGTGCCAGTAGTATCAGGGGAGGTATTAGGAATGAGCAGTTCTTC.

The chain couples TRBV5-7 to TRBJ2-2, with D possibly matching TRBD2 (5 bases). TRBV5-7 is an ORF, and what it does is uncertain. This CDR3 contains 15 residues. Between the trimmed V and J ends, which lost 4 bases and 4 bases, there was a span of 14 bases. CDR3 bases: TGTGCCAGCAGCGAGGGAAGCCGGGGCACCGGGGAGCTGTTTTTT. Amino acids: CASSEGSRGTGELFF.

The chain joins TRBV5-1 to TRBJ2-3, with D tentatively TRBD2 (6 bases). There are 15 residues in the CDR3. V shed 2 bases and J shed 0 bases, with 10 bases lying between them. CDR1 and CDR2 (germline): SGHRS, YFSETQ. Written as DNA, the CDR3 is TGCGCCAGCAGCTTCTCGGGGACTAGCACAGATACGCAGTATTTT. Translated: CASSFSGTSTDTQYF. The whole variable domain, filled in from reference TRBV5-1 and TRBJ2-3, reads KAGVTQTPRYLIKTRGQQVTLSCSPISGHRSVSWYQQTPGQGLQFLFEYFSETQRNKGNFPGRFSGRQFSNSRSEMNVSTLELGDSALYLCASSFSGTSTDTQYFGPGTRLTVL.

J is TRBJ1-6 and V is TRBV4-3; 9 nucleotides align to TRBD1. Germline V lookup: CDR1 LGHNA, CDR2 YSLEER. The junction had 5 bases not matched to a gene; V was cut back by 0 bases and J by 8 bases. This CDR3 spans 16 amino acids. The CDR3 is CASSQDLGQGYSPLHF. CDR3 coding DNA: TGCGCCAGCAGCCAAGATCTGGGACAGGGATATTCACCCCTCCACTTT.

V gene TRBV18 combines with J gene TRBJ2-6; D is ambiguous. V lost 3 bases and J 2 bases, leaving 8 bases between the germline ends. Germline CDR1 is KGHSH and CDR2 is LQKENI. The CDR3 runs 15 residues. The CDR3 loop reads CASSPGQAGANVLTF. DNA for the CDR3: TGTGCCAGCTCACCGGGTCAAGCTGGGGCCAACGTCCTGACTTTC.

This chain uses TRBV29-1 with TRBJ1-5; TRBD1 agrees at 9 bases. V shed 5 bases and J 0 bases; nucleotides not matched to a gene: 8. The CDR3 totals 16 residues. Germline V gene sequence: CDR1 SQVTM, CDR2 ANQGSEA. CDR3 nucleotides: TGCAGCGTTCGGTTGACAGGGGGTGATAGCAATCAGCCCCAGCATTTT. Encoded protein: CSVRLTGGDSNQPQHF.

The CDR3 bases are TGCGCCAGGGCCATGAACACTGAAGCTTTCTTT. Protein sequence: CARAMNTEAFF. V usage is TRBV23-1 and J usage is TRBJ1-1, with D hard to call. TRBV23-1 belongs to the ORF category, with a function that is uncertain. The CDR3 loop spans 11 amino acids. Trimming shortened V by 9 bases and J by 0 bases, and 5 bases separated the two germline ends.

This clone was detected only once. V is TRBV7-9 and J is TRBJ1-6; 11 nucleotides align to TRBD1. Trimming removed 0 bases from V and 8 bases from J; junction bases left unmatched: 3. This CDR3 is 16 amino acids long. The germline CDR1 and CDR2 sequences are SEHNR and FQNEAQ (reference sequence). The CDR3 here is CASSLAGTGGDSPLHF. The CDR3 coding sequence is TGTGCCAGCAGCTTAGCCGGGACAGGGGGGGATTCACCCCTCCACTTT.

The rearrangement joins TRBV2 to TRBJ1-1; no clear D. CDR3 length equals 18 residues. V lost 6 bases, J lost 1 base, and 24 bases lay in between. Germline assignment: CDR1 SNHLY and CDR2 FYNNEI. CDR3 amino acids: CASSGSIWAVSRNTEAFF. DNA for the CDR3: TGTGCCAGCAGCGGAAGTATTTGGGCGGTCTCGAGGAACACTGAAGCTTTCTTT.

This sequence joins TRBV18 and TRBJ2-2, with TRBD1 identical over 8 bases. Germline assignment: CDR1 KGHSH and CDR2 LQKENI. V lost 4 bases and J lost 6; bases outside the gene matches: 10. This CDR3 spans 16 amino acids. The CDR3 region is CASSRDGQGNAGELFF. CDR3 coding DNA: TGTGCCAGCTCACGGGACGGACAGGGTAATGCCGGGGAGCTGTTTTTT. Full variable domain (remainder filled in from reference TRBV18 and TRBJ2-2): NAGVMQNPRHLVRRRGQEARLRCSPMKGHSHVYWYRQLPEEGLKFMVYLQKENIIDESGMPKERFSAEFPKEGPSILRIQQVVRGDSAAYFCASSRDGQGNAGELFFGEGSRLTVL.

The V and J genes are TRBV4-3 and TRBJ1-1, with D unresolved. This CDR3 spans 14 amino acids. Trimming cost V 0 bases and J 4 bases, with 9 bases left between them. Germline V lookup: CDR1 LGHNA, CDR2 YSLEER. The CDR3 sequence: CASSQDERGTEAFF. CDR3 sequence (DNA): TGCGCCAGCAGCCAAGACGAAAGAGGCACTGAAGCTTTCTTT.

This chain links TRBV14 with TRBJ2-2; D remains ambiguous. The V end was cut by 1 base, the J end by 8 bases, with 14 bases between. Germline V lookup: CDR1 SGHDN, CDR2 FVKESK. This CDR3 contains 15 residues. The CDR3 sequence: CASSQALLPSGELFF. DNA for the CDR3: TGTGCCAGCAGCCAAGCGCTCCTCCCATCGGGGGAGCTGTTTTTT.

The chain has TRBV10-3 and TRBJ1-1, with 9 nucleotides matching TRBD1. This CDR3 spans 16 amino acids. CDR1 is ENHRY, CDR2 SYGVKD, per germline. With 7 bases clipped from V and 3 bases from J, the junction kept 12 bases outside the gene matches. This chain's CDR3 is CAIKGQGIVSDTEAFF. DNA for the CDR3: TGTGCCATCAAGGGACAGGGAATCGTTTCGGACACTGAAGCTTTCTTT.

The V and J genes are TRBV6-6 and TRBJ2-5; D is possibly TRBD2 (6 bases). This CDR3 has 12 residues. CDR1 and CDR2 (germline): MNHNY, SVGAGI (reference sequence). The ends were cut back, 8 bases at V and 5 bases at J, with 12 bases in the middle. The CDR3 is CASRDSRETQYF. CDR3 DNA sequence: TGTGCCAGCCGGGACTCCCGGGAGACCCAGTACTTC.

The genes are TRBV12-3 or TRBV12-4 and TRBJ1-2; the match to TRBD1 covers 9 bases. The CDR3 extends over 13 amino acids. Unmatched junction bases numbered 6, after V lost 5 bases and J lost 8 bases. CDR3 DNA: TGTGCCAGCAGTCCGCGGACAGGGGTCGGCTACACCTTC. It translates to CASSPRTGVGYTF.

CDR3 residues: CASSQDSGAQKLFF. The CDR3 coding sequence is TGTGCCAGCAGCCAGGACAGTGGAGCTCAAAAACTGTTTTTT. The chain is built from TRBV7-2 and TRBJ1-4; maybe TRBD1 (6 bases). The CDR3 extends over 14 amino acids. The V and J ends lost 5 bases and 9 bases respectively, with 16 bases between them. Germline CDR1 reads SGHTA; CDR2 reads FQGNSA.

Turning to this clone: One end of the junction does not line up with germline, which may come from a read error. The rearrangement links TRBV2 to TRBJ1-4; no clear D gene. There are 12 residues in the CDR3. Per the germline V gene, CDR1 is SNHLY and CDR2 is FYNNEI. For the CDR3, the DNA is TGTGCCAGCTCTCCCCTGGCCCCGGGAATTCTTTTT. As protein: CASSPLAPGILF.

The chain links TRBV6-1 to TRBJ2-7; maybe TRBD2 (5 bases). The germline V gene has CDR1 MNHNS and CDR2 SASEGT. The CDR3 has 13 amino acids. V was pared by 5 bases and J by 7 bases, with 15 bases between. The CDR3 DNA sequence: TGTGCCAGCAGTAGACTATACGTTTTGGAGCAGTACTTC. It yields the protein CASSRLYVLEQYF.